This passage covers 8 T cell receptor beta chains from one sample sequenced in a study of regulatory T cells in long-lasting Graves disease. Construction of TCR beta libraries relied on iRepertoire HTBI primers and on Arm-PCR targeting CDR3 regions. TCRdb reanalysed the multiplex PCR reads using MiXCR and keeps one entry per CDR3 protein. The sample gives roughly 360,000 distinct CDR3 sequences, less than 30% of which show up once; around 30% is in the top ten. The time point was: persistent/refractory GD, antithyroid drugs over 5 years with positive TRAb. Generation of the TCR library employed RNA extracted from PBMCs. Here the sequenced sample was peripheral blood mononuclear cells (PBMCs), taken when the disease was refractory, from a patient treated with antithyroid drugs. Every receptor here comes from a woman in her 40s with Graves disease.

This clonotype was detected only a few times. J is TRBJ2-2 and V is TRBV5-1, with D unresolved. V lost 3 bases, J lost 8 bases, and 14 bases lay in between. This CDR3 has 14 amino acids. CDR1 is SGHRS, CDR2 YFSETQ, per germline. Written as DNA, the CDR3 is TGCGCCAGCAGCTCGAGGATCGACCCTGGGGAGCTGTTTTTT. Amino acids: CASSSRIDPGELFF.

This clonotype was counted only a few times. A much larger clone differs from this one at a single base, so this may be a read error. The chain employs TRBV7-8 and TRBJ2-4, with a possible D match to TRBD1 (6 bases). CDR3 length equals 16 residues. V was trimmed by 5 bases and J by 7 bases, leaving 21 bases between them. CDR1 SGHVS and CDR2 FQNEAQ come from the germline V gene. The CDR3 is CASSHILRGRGNIQYF. The CDR3 DNA follows: TGTGCCAGCAGCCACATACTCCGGGGCAGGGGTAACATTCAGTACTTC.

CDR3 in amino acids: CASSLKPSAIETQYF. CDR3 DNA sequence: TGTGCCAGCAGTCTAAAGCCCTCGGCCATCGAGACCCAGTACTTC. The rearrangement links TRBV27 to TRBJ2-5; D not resolved. From germline, CDR1 is MNHEY and CDR2 SMNVEV (reference sequence). There are 15 residues in the CDR3. V lost 5 bases, J lost 5 bases, and 18 bases lay in between.

The J gene is TRBJ2-1, the V gene TRBV6-2 or TRBV6-3; D is tentatively TRBD1 or TRBD2 (5 bases each). The CDR3 loop spans 17 amino acids. Trimming left V 6 bases short and J 7 bases short, with 25 bases between. Germline CDR1 and CDR2: MNHEY and SVGEGT. The CDR3 loop is CASSLTIPGTQRNEQFF. The DNA of the CDR3 is TGTGCCAGCAGCCTGACGATTCCTGGGACCCAGAGGAATGAGCAGTTCTTC.

The table lists this clonotype with many counts. V usage is TRBV20-1 and J usage is TRBJ2-7; tentative D call: TRBD2 (5 bases). The ends were cut back, 6 bases at V and 3 bases at J, with 15 bases in the middle. This CDR3 region has 13 residues. Germline V gives CDR1 DFQATT, CDR2 SNEGSKA (reference sequence). CDR3 amino acids: CSAKTSPRYEQYF. CDR3 DNA sequence: TGCAGTGCGAAAACTAGTCCACGCTACGAGCAGTACTTC.

At least ten counts were recorded for this clonotype. The gene calls are TRBV28 and TRBJ2-7; D is uncertain. The germline V gene encodes CDR1 MDHEN and CDR2 SYDVKM. The CDR3 has 14 amino acids. Trimming took 3 bases from V and 2 from J, leaving 11 bases between them. CDR3 nucleotides: TGTGCCAGCAGTTTGCGGCAGGTTACCTACGAGCAGTACTTC. This sequence encodes CASSLRQVTYEQYF.

This clonotype was recorded at least ten times. The chain combines TRBV3-1 with TRBJ2-4; the match to TRBD2 covers 9 bases. The CDR3 consists of 16 residues. Trimming took 3 bases from V and 5 from J; bases not matched to a gene: 8. CDR1 LGHDT and CDR2 YNNKEL come from the germline V gene (reference sequence). CDR3 coding DNA: TGTGCCAGCAGCCACTCCGGGCGGGAGGGCCAAAACATTCAGTACTTC. This sequence encodes CASSHSGREGQNIQYF.

This clonotype has a handful of counts. This chain links TRBV6-1 with TRBJ2-2; TRBD2 matches at 11 bases. Germline CDR1 MNHNS, CDR2 SASEGT. The CDR3 runs to 16 residues. V gave up 8 bases and J gave up 7 bases; unmatched junction bases: 12. For the CDR3, the DNA is TGTGCCAGCGAACCACCGGGGCTAGCGGGAGGCGGGGAGCTGTTTTTT. Amino acids: CASEPPGLAGGGELFF.